Shown below are 4 T cell receptor beta chains from a single sample sequenced in a study of T cells in Graves' hyperthyroidism and ophthalmopathy. RNA transcripts gave rise to amplified TCR beta CDR3 regions. First-round RT-PCR targeting the TCR CDR3 was performed with the HTBI primer set. Using its own MiXCR run on the multiplex PCR reads, TCRdb lists one record per CDR3 protein. The table shows 500,000 to 550,000 distinct CDR3 sequences, with just under 20% occurring only once. Sequences were obtained from blood. These receptors were obtained from a man aged 35 to 55 with Graves' ophthalmopathy.

CDR3 region: CASSYGQGSNEQFF. The CDR3 DNA reads as TGTGCCAGCAGCTACGGACAGGGGAGCAATGAGCAGTTCTTC. J is TRBJ2-1 and V is TRBV5-6, with 9 bases that match TRBD1. The germline gives CDR1 SGHDT, CDR2 YYEEEE. CDR3 length: 14 residues. V dropped 3 bases and J dropped 6; count of bases not matched to a gene: 4.

V gene TRBV28 combines with J gene TRBJ1-3, with D perhaps matching TRBD1 (5 bases). In germline, CDR1 is MDHEN, CDR2 SYDVKM. The V gene lost 7 bases and the J gene lost 0 bases, with 16 bases spanning the gap. The CDR3 totals 16 residues. The CDR3 sequence is CASNQGFSRSGNTIYF. As DNA, the CDR3 is TGTGCCAGCAACCAGGGTTTTTCTCGCTCTGGAAACACCATATATTTT.

The gene calls are TRBV5-1 and TRBJ2-7; 10 bases are shared with TRBD2. From germline, CDR1 is SGHRS and CDR2 YFSETQ. V lost 0 bases to trimming and J lost 3 bases; unmatched junction nucleotides: 9. The CDR3 has 17 residues. The CDR3 region is CASSLEAASGGLYEQYF. The CDR3 bases are TGCGCCAGCAGCTTGGAGGCGGCTAGCGGGGGACTCTACGAGCAGTACTTC.

This clonotype was recorded at least ten times. This chain links TRBV20-1 with TRBJ2-7, with 7 positions matching TRBD1. The CDR3 runs to 14 residues. Unmatched junction bases numbered 4, after V lost 0 bases and J lost 2 bases. In germline, CDR1 is DFQATT, CDR2 SNEGSKA (reference sequence). The CDR3, as DNA: TGCAGTGCTAGAGATGTGCAGGGGGCCTACGAGCAGTACTTC. It translates to CSARDVQGAYEQYF.